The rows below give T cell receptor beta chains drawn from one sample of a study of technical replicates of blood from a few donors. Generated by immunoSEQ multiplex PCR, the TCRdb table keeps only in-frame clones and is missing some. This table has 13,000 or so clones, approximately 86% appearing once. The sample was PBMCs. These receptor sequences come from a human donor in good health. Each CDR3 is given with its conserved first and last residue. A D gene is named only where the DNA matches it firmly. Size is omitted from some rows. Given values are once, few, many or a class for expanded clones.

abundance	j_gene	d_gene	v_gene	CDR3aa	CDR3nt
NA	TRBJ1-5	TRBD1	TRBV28	CASRSPDRDFQPQHF	TGTGCCAGCAGATCCCCGGACAGGGATTTTCAGCCCCAGCATTTT
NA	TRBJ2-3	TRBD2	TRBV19	CASSIGSGRFSDTQYF	TGTGCCAGTAGTATAGGTAGCGGGAGGTTCTCAGATACGCAGTATTTT
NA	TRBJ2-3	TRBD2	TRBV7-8	CASSSGLASTDTQYF	TGTGCCAGCAGCTCGGGACTAGCGAGCACAGATACGCAGTATTTT
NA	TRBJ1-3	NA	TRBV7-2	CASSASGARLGNTIYF	TGTGCCAGCAGCGCAAGTGGGGCCAGGCTTGGAAACACCATATATTTT
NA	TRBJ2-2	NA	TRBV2	CASSANGHSSGELFF	TGTGCCAGCAGTGCTAACGGACATAGTAGCGGGGAGCTGTTTTTT
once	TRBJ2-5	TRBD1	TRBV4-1	CASSQGGTGGGPMETQYF	TGCGCCAGCAGCCAAGGAGGGACAGGGGGCGGCCCAATGGAGACCCAGTACTTC
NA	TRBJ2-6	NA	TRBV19	CASMGGNTISGANVLTF	TGTGCCAGTATGGGTGGAAACACTATCTCTGGGGCCAACGTCCTGACTTTC
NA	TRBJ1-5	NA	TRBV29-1	CSVGARDQPQHF	TGCAGCGTGGGCGCACGCGATCAGCCCCAGCATTTT
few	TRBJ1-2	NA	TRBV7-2	CASSLGEGDVGYTF	TGTGCCAGCAGCTTAGGCGAGGGAGACGTTGGCTACACCTTC
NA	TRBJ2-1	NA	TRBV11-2	CASSRPGWQGHEQFF	TGTGCCAGCAGCCGACCCGGCTGGCAGGGCCATGAGCAGTTCTTC
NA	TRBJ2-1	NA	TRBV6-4	CASSDTGWGEQFF	TGTGCCAGCAGCGACACGGGGTGGGGTGAGCAGTTCTTC
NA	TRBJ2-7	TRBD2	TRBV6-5	CASRSLGGDEQYF	TGTGCCAGCAGGTCCTTGGGAGGGGACGAGCAGTACTTC
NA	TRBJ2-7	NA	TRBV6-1	CASSEVGSLIYEQYF	TGTGCCAGCAGTGAAGTCGGTAGTTTGATTTACGAGCAGTACTTC
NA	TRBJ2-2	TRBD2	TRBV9	CASSDTSGKDTGELFF	TGTGCCAGCAGCGACACTAGCGGGAAGGACACCGGGGAGCTGTTTTTT
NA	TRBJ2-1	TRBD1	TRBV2	CASIRDRGLNEQFF	TGTGCCAGCATCCGGGACAGGGGGCTAAACGAGCAGTTCTTC
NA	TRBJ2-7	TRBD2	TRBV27	CASKQGSSGGAYEQYF	TGTGCCAGCAAACAGGGGTCTAGCGGGGGCGCCTACGAGCAGTACTTC
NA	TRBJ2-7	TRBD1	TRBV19	CARSRDRGYEQYF	TGTGCCAGATCCCGGGACAGGGGCTACGAGCAGTACTTC
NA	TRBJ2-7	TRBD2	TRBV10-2	CASTGTSGFYEQYF	TGCGCCAGCACCGGGACTAGCGGATTTTACGAGCAGTACTTC
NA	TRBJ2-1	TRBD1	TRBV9	CASSPRGGQVSPEQFF	TGTGCCAGCAGCCCGAGAGGGGGCCAAGTTTCTCCTGAGCAGTTCTTC
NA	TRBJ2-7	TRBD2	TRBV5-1	CASRSSGTFYEQYF	TGCGCCAGCCGATCTAGCGGGACCTTCTACGAGCAGTACTTC
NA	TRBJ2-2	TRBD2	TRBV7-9	CASSPSGGDTGELFF	TGTGCCAGCAGCCCCTCGGGGGGGGACACCGGGGAGCTGTTTTTT
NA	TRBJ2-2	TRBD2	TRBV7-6	CASSWGLAGGAGELFF	TGTGCCAGCAGCTGGGGACTCGCGGGAGGAGCCGGGGAGCTGTTTTTT
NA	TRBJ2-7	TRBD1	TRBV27	CVSSFLTGQSLYEQYF	TGTGTCAGCAGTTTCTTGACGGGACAGAGTCTTTACGAGCAGTACTTC
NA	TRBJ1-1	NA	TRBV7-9	CASSAGFTEAFF	TGTGCCAGCAGCGCGGGGTTTACTGAAGCTTTCTTT
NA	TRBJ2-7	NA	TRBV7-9	CASSLGDSAYEQYF	TGTGCCAGCAGCTTAGGAGACAGTGCCTACGAGCAGTACTTC
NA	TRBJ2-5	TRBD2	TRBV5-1	CASSPGGLAGGETQYF	TGCGCCAGCAGCCCCGGAGGCCTAGCGGGAGGAGAGACCCAGTACTTC
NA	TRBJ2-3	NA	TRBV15	CATSRLPGDGTDTQYF	TGTGCCACCAGCCGTCTACCGGGAGACGGGACAGATACGCAGTATTTT
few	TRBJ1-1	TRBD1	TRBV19	CASSIEPRGYNTEAFF	TGTGCCAGTAGTATAGAACCCAGGGGGTACAACACTGAAGCTTTCTTT
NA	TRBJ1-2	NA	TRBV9	CASSVGGGGQTYGYTF	TGTGCCAGCAGCGTAGGTGGTGGAGGACAGACATATGGCTACACCTTC
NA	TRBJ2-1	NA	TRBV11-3	CASSPNLDNEQFF	TGTGCCAGCAGCCCTAACTTGGACAATGAGCAGTTCTTC
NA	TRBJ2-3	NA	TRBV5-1	CASSLGSSSHTDTQYF	TGCGCCAGCAGCTTGGGGTCTAGCAGCCACACAGATACGCAGTATTTT
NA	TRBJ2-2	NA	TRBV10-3	CAISPRETTKVSTGELFF	TGTGCCATCAGTCCACGAGAAACTACCAAGGTGTCCACCGGGGAGCTGTTTTTT
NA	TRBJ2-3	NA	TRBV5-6	CASSLQGSSIHTQYF	TGTGCCAGCAGCTTACAGGGATCCTCGATCCATACGCAGTATTTT
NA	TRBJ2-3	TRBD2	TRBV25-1	CASSGSAGLAIYVQYF	TGTGCCAGCAGTGGCAGCGCGGGACTAGCTATATACGTGCAGTATTTT
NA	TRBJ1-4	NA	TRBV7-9	CASSFPGGGAEKLFF	TGTGCCAGCAGCTTCCCGGGAGGGGGGGCTGAAAAACTGTTTTTT
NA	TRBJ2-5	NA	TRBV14	CASSSVDWSQETQYF	TGTGCCAGCAGCTCGGTCGACTGGTCCCAAGAGACCCAGTACTTC
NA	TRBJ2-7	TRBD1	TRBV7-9	CASSRSGQGFHEQYF	TGTGCCAGCAGCCGTTCGGGACAGGGGTTCCACGAGCAGTACTTC
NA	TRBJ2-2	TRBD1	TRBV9	CASSVTAGGLYTGELFF	TGTGCCAGCAGCGTAACGGCAGGGGGCTTGTACACCGGGGAGCTGTTTTTT
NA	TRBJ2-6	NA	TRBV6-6	CASSSHGSSGANVLTF	TGTGCCAGCAGTTCCCACGGGAGCTCTGGGGCCAACGTCCTGACTTTC
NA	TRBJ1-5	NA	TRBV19	CASSIDRGASNQPQHF	TGTGCCAGTAGTATAGATCGGGGTGCGAGCAATCAGCCCCAGCATTTT
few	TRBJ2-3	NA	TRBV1	CTSSLLAAQYF	TGCACCAGCAGCCTGCTAGCGGCGCAGTATTTT
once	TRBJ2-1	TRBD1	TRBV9	CASSLWDRSYNEQFF	TGTGCCAGCAGCCTTTGGGACAGATCCTACAATGAGCAGTTCTTC
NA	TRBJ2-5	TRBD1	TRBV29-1	CSVEVTGGSETQYF	TGCAGCGTTGAAGTAACAGGGGGCTCGGAGACCCAGTACTTC
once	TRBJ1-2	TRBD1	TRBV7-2	CASSPQGSRDYGYTF	TGTGCCAGCAGCCCACAGGGGTCTCGGGACTATGGCTACACCTTC
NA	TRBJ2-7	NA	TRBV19	CASSIGALDRLYF	TGTGCCAGTAGTATAGGCGCCCTAGACAGACTGTACTTC
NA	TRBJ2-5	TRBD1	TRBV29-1	CSGGTELETQYF	TGCAGCGGGGGGACAGAACTTGAGACCCAGTACTTC
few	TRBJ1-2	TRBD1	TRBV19	CASSIYRGRGDGYTF	TGTGCCAGTAGTATATATAGGGGGCGAGGGGATGGCTACACCTTC
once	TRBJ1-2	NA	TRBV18	CASSPELADFNYGYTF	TGTGCCAGCTCACCAGAGTTGGCAGACTTCAACTATGGCTACACCTTC
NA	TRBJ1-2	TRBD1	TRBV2	CASSENPGQGYGYTF	TGTGCCAGCAGTGAGAACCCGGGACAGGGGTATGGCTACACCTTC
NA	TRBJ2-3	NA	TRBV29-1	CSVEGLSSTDTQYF	TGCAGCGTTGAGGGACTCTCAAGCACAGATACGCAGTATTTT
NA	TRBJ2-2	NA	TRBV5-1	CASREDTGELFF	TGCGCCAGCAGGGAGGACACCGGGGAGCTGTTTTTT